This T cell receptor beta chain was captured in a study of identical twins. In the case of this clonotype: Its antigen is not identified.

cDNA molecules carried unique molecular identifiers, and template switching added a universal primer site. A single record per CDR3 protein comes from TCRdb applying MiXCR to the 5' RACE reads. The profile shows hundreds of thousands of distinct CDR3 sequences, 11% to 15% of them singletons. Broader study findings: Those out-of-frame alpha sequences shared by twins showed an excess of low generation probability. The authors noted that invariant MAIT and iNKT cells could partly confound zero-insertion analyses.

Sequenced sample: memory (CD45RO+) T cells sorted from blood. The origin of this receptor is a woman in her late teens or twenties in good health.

The DNA for the CDR3 is TGCGCCAGCAGCCCTACAGGCGACCTAGGTGAGCAGTTCTTC. It codes for CASSPTGDLGEQFF. The V call is TRBV5-1, the J call TRBJ2-1; perhaps TRBD1 as D (5 bases). The CDR3 contains 14 residues. Trimming shortened V by 4 bases and J by 9 bases, and 17 bases separated the two germline ends. Germline V gene data show CDR1 as SGHRS and CDR2 as YFSETQ.